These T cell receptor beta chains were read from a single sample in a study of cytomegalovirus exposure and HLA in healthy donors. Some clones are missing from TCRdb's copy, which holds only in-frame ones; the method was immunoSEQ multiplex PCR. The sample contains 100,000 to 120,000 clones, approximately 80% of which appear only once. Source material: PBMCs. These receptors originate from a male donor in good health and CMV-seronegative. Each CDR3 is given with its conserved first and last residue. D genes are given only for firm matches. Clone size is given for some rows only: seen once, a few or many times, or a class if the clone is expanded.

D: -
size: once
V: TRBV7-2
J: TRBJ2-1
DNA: TGTGCCAGCCGTCGCGGGGTCAATGAGCAGTTCTTC
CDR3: CASRRGVNEQFF

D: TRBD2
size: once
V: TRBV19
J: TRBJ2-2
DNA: TGTGCCAGTAGTACCCCCCGTGGTAGCGGGACCCCCGGGGAGCTGTTTTTT
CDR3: CASSTPRGSGTPGELFF

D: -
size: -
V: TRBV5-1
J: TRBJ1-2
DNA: TGCGCCAGCAGCGAAGACACTTCTAACTATGGCTACACCTTC
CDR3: CASSEDTSNYGYTF

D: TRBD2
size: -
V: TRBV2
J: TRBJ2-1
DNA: TGTGCCAGCAATCCTCGGGCGGGAGGGCCTGGGGAGCAGTTCTTC
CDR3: CASNPRAGGPGEQFF

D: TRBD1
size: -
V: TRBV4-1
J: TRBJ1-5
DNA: TGCGCCAGCAGCCCAGGACAGGGGTTCAGACAGCCCCAGCATTTT
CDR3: CASSPGQGFRQPQHF

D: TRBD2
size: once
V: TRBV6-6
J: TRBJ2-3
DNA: TGTGCCAGCCTTAACGGGGGGGGAGAACGAGGAGATACGCAGTATTTT
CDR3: CASLNGGGERGDTQYF

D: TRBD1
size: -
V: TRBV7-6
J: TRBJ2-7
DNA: TGTGCCAGCAGCCTCGGACAGGGGGTCTACGAGCAGTACTTC
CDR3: CASSLGQGVYEQYF

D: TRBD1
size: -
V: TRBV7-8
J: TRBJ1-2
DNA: TGTGCCAGCAGTCCCGGGACAGCTAACTATGGCTACACCTTC
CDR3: CASSPGTANYGYTF

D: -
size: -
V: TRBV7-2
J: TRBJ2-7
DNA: TGTGCCAGCAGCCCCCGAGCCTCCCCGTACGAGCAGTACTTC
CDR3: CASSPRASPYEQYF

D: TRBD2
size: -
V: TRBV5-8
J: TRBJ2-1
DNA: TGTGCCAGCAGCTCCGGGTCGGGACTAGCGGGCGTTAGCTCCTACAATGAGCAGTTCTTC
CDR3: CASSSGSGLAGVSSYNEQFF

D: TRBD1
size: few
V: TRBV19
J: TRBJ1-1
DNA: TGTGCCAGTAGTATTGGGACAGGGTGGTACACTGAAGCTTTCTTT
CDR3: CASSIGTGWYTEAFF

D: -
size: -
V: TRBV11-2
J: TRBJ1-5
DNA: TGTGCCAGCAGCTTAGGGGCCTCCAATCAGCCCCAGCATTTT
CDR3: CASSLGASNQPQHF

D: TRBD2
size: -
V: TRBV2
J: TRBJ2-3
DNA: TGTGCCAGCAGTGAAGGTGTCCTAGCGGGAGCCCCAGATACGCAGTATTTT
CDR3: CASSEGVLAGAPDTQYF

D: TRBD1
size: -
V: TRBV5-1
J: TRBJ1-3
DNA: TGCGCCAGCAGCTTGGGACAGGGGGCGCGTGGAAACACCATATATTTT
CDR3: CASSLGQGARGNTIYF

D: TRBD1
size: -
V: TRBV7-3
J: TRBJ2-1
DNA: TGTGCCAGCAGCACCCAGGGACAGTTTGGATTACAGTTCTTC
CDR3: CASSTQGQFGLQFF

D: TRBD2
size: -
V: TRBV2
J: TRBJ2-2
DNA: TGTGCCAGCAGGGGGACTAGCGGGAGGACAGGGGAGCTGTTTTTT
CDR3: CASRGTSGRTGELFF

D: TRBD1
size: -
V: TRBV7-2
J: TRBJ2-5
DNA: TGTGCCAGCAGCACTGGACAGGGGGGAGAGACCCAGTACTTC
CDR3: CASSTGQGGETQYF

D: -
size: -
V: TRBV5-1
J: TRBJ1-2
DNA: TGCGCCAGCAGCGCCCCGGAACAGCCCTTCGATGGCTACACCTTC
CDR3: CASSAPEQPFDGYTF

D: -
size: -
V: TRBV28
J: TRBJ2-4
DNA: TGTGCCAGCAGTCCCGGCCCGGGTGGATCGTTAGCCAAAAACATTCAGTACTTC
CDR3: CASSPGPGGSLAKNIQYF

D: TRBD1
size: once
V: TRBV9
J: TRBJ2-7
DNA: TGTGCCAGCAGCGTAGACAGGGGCGACGAGCAGTACTTC
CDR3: CASSVDRGDEQYF

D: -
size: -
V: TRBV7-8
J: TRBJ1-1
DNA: TGTGCCAGCTTCGGGGATCTGAACACTGAAGCTTTCTTT
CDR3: CASFGDLNTEAFF

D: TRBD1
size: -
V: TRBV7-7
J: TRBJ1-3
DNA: TGTGCTAGCAGCTTCGCGGACAGGGTAGGATCGGTTGGGGGAAACACCATATATTTT
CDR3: CASSFADRVGSVGGNTIYF

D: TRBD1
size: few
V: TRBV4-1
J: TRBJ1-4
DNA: TGCGCCAGCAGCCAACGATACGGGACAGCAGGCGAAAAACTGTTTTTT
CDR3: CASSQRYGTAGEKLFF

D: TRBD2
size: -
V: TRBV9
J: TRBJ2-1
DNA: TGTGCCAGCACCCAAGGGACTAGCGGCTACAATGAGCAGTTCTTC
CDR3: CASTQGTSGYNEQFF

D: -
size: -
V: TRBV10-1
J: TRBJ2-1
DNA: TGCGCCAGCAGTGAGAGGGGAAGAGCCAATGAGCAGTTCTTC
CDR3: CASSERGRANEQFF

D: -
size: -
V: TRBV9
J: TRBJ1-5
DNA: TGTGCCAGCAGCGCGCTAGCGGGCAATCAGCCCCAGCATTTT
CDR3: CASSALAGNQPQHF

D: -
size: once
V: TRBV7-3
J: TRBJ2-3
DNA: TGTGCCAGCAGCTTAAATACAGGGAGCACAGATACGCAGTATTTT
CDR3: CASSLNTGSTDTQYF

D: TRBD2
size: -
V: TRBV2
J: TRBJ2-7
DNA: TGTGCCAGTTGGATACTAGCGGGAGCCTACGAGCAGTACTTC
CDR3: CASWILAGAYEQYF

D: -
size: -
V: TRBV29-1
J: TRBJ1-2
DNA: TGCAGCGTTGACAGCTATGGCTACACCTTC
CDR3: CSVDSYGYTF

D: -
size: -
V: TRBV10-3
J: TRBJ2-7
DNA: TGTGCCATCAGTGAAGGGGCAACTGGGTCTTTC
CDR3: CAISEGATGSF

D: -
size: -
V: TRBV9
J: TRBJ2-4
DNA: TGTGCCAGCAGCCAGGCAGGCACAGTGGACATTCAGTACTTC
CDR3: CASSQAGTVDIQYF

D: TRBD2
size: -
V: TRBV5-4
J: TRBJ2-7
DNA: TGTGCCAGCAGCTCGCGGGCGGGAGGAAACGAGCAGTACTTC
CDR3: CASSSRAGGNEQYF

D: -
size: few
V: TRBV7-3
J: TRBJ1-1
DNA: TGTGCCAGCAGCTTAGGAACCGGGACACAGAACACTGAAGCTTTCTTT
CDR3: CASSLGTGTQNTEAFF

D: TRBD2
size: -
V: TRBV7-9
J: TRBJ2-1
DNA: TGTGCCAGCAGCCGTGGGACTAGCGGCCGTGAGCAGTTCTTC
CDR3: CASSRGTSGREQFF

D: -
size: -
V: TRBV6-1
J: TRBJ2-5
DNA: TGTGCCAGCAGTGACGGTAGGCGGGAGACCCAGTACTTC
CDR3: CASSDGRRETQYF

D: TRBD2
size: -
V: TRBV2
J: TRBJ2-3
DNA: TGTGCCAGCAGTGACCTAGCGGCTAACACAGATACGCAGTATTTT
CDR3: CASSDLAANTDTQYF

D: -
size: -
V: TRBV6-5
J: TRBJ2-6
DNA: TGTGCCAGCAGTGGAGCCTCTGGGGCCAACGTCCTGACTTTC
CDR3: CASSGASGANVLTF

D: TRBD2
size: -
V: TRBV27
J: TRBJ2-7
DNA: TGTGCCAGCAGTTCCCGGACTAGCGGGAGATTCTACGAGCAGTACTTC
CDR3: CASSSRTSGRFYEQYF

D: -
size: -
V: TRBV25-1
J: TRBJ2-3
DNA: TGTGCCAGCAGTGACGCGGCAGATACGCAGTATTTT
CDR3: CASSDAADTQYF

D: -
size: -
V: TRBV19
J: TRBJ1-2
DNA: TGTGCCAGTAGTATCTGGGGAGTCTATGGCTACACCTTC
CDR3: CASSIWGVYGYTF

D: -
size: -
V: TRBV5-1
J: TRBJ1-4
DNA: TGCGCCAGCAGCTTGGATGGGGACTTCTATGACGAAAAACTGTTTTTT
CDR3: CASSLDGDFYDEKLFF

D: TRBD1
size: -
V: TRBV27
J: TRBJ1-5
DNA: TGTGCCAGCAGTTTTCAGGGGGGCAATCAGCCCCAGCATTTT
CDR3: CASSFQGGNQPQHF

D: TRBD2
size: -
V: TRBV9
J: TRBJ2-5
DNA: TGTGCCAGCAGCGAGAGAGCTAGCGGGAAGGGAACCCAGTACTTC
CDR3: CASSERASGKGTQYF

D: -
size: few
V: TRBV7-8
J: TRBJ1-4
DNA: TGTGCCAGCAGGGATAGGGGACTGGGGAATGAAAAACTGTTTTTT
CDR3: CASRDRGLGNEKLFF

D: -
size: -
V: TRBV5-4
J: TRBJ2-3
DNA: TGTGCCAGCAGCTTGGGGACTAGCACAGATACGCAGTATTTT
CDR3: CASSLGTSTDTQYF

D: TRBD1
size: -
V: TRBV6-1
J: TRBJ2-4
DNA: TGTGCCAGCAGTTCAACCGGGACAGGGCAAAACATTCAGTACTTC
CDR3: CASSSTGTGQNIQYF

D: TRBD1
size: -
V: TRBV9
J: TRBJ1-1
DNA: TGTGCCAGCAGCGCCCGGGACAGTGGGCACACTGAAGCTTTCTTT
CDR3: CASSARDSGHTEAFF

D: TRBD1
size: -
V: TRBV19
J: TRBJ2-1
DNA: TGTGCCAGTAGTATAGACCGGGACAGCTACAATGAGCAGTTCTTC
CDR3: CASSIDRDSYNEQFF

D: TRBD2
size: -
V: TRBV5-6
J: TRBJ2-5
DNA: TGTGCCAGCAGCTCCCGACTAGCGGGAGGGGTGGAGACCCAGTACTTC
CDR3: CASSSRLAGGVETQYF

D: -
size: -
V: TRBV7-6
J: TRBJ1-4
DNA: TGTGCCAGCAGGGCGCCAGGGTCAACTAATGAAAAACTGTTTTTT
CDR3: CASRAPGSTNEKLFF

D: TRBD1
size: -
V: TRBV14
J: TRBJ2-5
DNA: TGTGCCAGCAGTCCGTGGGGACAGGCAGAAGAGACCCAGTACTTC
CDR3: CASSPWGQAEETQYF